The present T cell receptor beta chain was sequenced within a study of blood T cells in healthy people across ages. Looking at the study overall: About one barcoded beta molecule was captured per two T cells (by template switching).

V lost 8 bases and J 5 bases, leaving 10 bases between the germline ends. Germline CDR1 is SQVTM and CDR2 is ANQGSEA. This CDR3 has 11 amino acids. Together with a sample-barcoded 5' primer, a J-beta primer mix was included in a second PCR lasting about 6 to 11 cycles. Via MiXCR, TCRdb re-called the 5' RACE reads, giving one row per CDR3 protein. The top ten hold 6.5% to 8.5% of the sample, which has roughly 1,300,000 distinct CDR3 sequences, approximately 63% seen once. In its sample, this clonotype was seen a few times. The specimen sequenced was blood. The sequence came from a man between 18 and 29 years old in good health. The chain combines TRBV29-1 with TRBJ2-1, with D maybe TRBD2 (6 bases). The CDR3 region has the DNA TGCAGCCTCGGGGAGGACAATGAGCAGTTCTTC. This gives the protein CSLGEDNEQFF.